Listed here are 30 T cell receptor beta chains from one sample, sequenced in a study of shared clonotypes between healthy human individuals. Repertoires were generated with immunoSEQ multiplex PCR, while TCRdb's copy carries only in-frame clones and drops some. In the table there are around 2,000,000 clones, around 96% of which are singletons. CD45RO-negative cells were positively selected for CCR7, leaving out terminally differentiated effector memory CD45RA+ cells. What was sequenced was naive CD8+ T cells sorted from blood. The source of these receptors is a young man in good health.

The chain combines TRBV11-2 with TRBJ2-1, with unresolved D. The CDR3 extends over 13 amino acids. The V gene's germline CDR1 is SGHAT and CDR2 FQNNGV. Between the trimmed V and J ends, which lost 3 bases and 6 bases, there was a span of 9 bases. CDR3 coding DNA: TGTGCCAGCAGCTTTGCACTATTCAATGAGCAGTTCTTC. Translated: CASSFALFNEQFF. The complete variable domain, with remaining parts taken from reference TRBV11-2 and TRBJ2-1, reads EAGVAQSPRYKIIEKRQSVAFWCNPISGHATLYWYQQILGQGPKLLIQFQNNGVVDDSQLPKDRFSAERLKGVDSTLKIQPAKLEDSAVYLCASSFALFNEQFFGPGTRLTVL.

This chain joins TRBV11-2 and TRBJ1-1, with D perhaps matching TRBD1 (5 bases). The germline CDR1 and CDR2 sequences are SGHAT and FQNNGV. Trimming stripped 5 bases from V and 4 bases from J, with 23 bases between. This CDR3 is 17 amino acids long. The CDR3 loop is CASSPWGGRGHGTEAFF. The CDR3 region has the DNA TGTGCCAGCAGCCCCTGGGGTGGTAGGGGTCATGGCACTGAAGCTTTCTTT.

About this clone: Other DNA sequences in the sample encode the same CDR3. The chain has TRBV9 and TRBJ2-3; D not resolved. The CDR3 has 15 residues. The ends were cut back, 0 bases at V and 2 bases at J, with 10 bases in the middle. CDR1 and CDR2 (germline): SGDLS, YYNGEE. The CDR3 protein is CASSVGGSNTDTQYF. CDR3 DNA: TGTGCCAGCAGCGTAGGGGGTAGCAACACAGATACGCAGTATTTT.

Concerning this clone: This same CDR3 is encoded by further DNA sequences in the sample. V gene TRBV28 combines with J gene TRBJ2-7; 7 bases align to TRBD1. V gave up 3 bases and J gave up 2 bases; unmatched junction bases: 1. This CDR3 has 13 amino acids. Germline CDR1 reads MDHEN; CDR2 reads SYDVKM. The CDR3 loop reads CASSFGTAYEQYF. In DNA form, the CDR3 reads TGTGCCAGCAGTTTTGGGACAGCCTACGAGCAGTACTTC.

This sequence joins TRBV7-9 and TRBJ2-2; the match to TRBD2 covers 11 bases. Germline V CDR1 and CDR2: SEHNR, FQNEAQ (reference sequence). CDR3 length equals 17 residues. V shed 3 bases and J 2 bases; nucleotides not matched to a gene: 5. CDR3 loop: CASSLSSGRTNTGELFF. The DNA for the CDR3 is TGTGCCAGCAGCTTGTCTAGCGGGAGGACAAACACCGGGGAGCTGTTTTTT.

With regard to this clone: A clone one base away is much larger, so this may be a read error. Other nucleotide sequences from this sample produce the same CDR3. V is TRBV7-8 and J is TRBJ2-7, with 11 bases matching TRBD1. CDR1 SGHVS and CDR2 FQNEAQ come from the germline V gene. V was pared by 1 base and J by 5 bases, with 1 base of the junction left unmatched. The length of the CDR3 is 14 residues. The CDR3 here is CASSLGTGGHEQYF. The CDR3 coding sequence is TGTGCCAGCAGCTTAGGGACAGGGGGCCACGAGCAGTACTTC. The entire variable domain, with the rest obtained from reference TRBV7-8 and TRBJ2-7, is as follows: GAGVSQSPRYKVAKRGQDVALRCDPISGHVSLFWYQQALGQGPEFLTYFQNEAQLDKSGLPSDRFFAERPEGSVSTLKIQRTQQEDSAVYLCASSLGTGGHEQYFGPGTRLTVT.

This chain joins TRBV6-5 and TRBJ1-2, with 8 positions matching TRBD1. CDR3 size: 14 residues. Germline lookup yields CDR1 MNHEY and CDR2 SVGAGI. After removal of 6 bases from V and 5 bases from J, the junction contained 8 bases not matched to a gene. CDR3 nucleotides: TGTGCCAGCAGCGTGGACAGGGTTTTGTATGGCTACACCTTC. This sequence encodes CASSVDRVLYGYTF.

This clone was picked up one time. The gene calls are TRBV11-2 and TRBJ1-6; D gene unclear. Deletions cut 3 bases from V and 2 bases from J, with 8 bases between. This CDR3 has 15 residues. The germline V gene encodes CDR1 SGHAT and CDR2 FQNNGV. The CDR3 DNA is TGTGCCAGCAGCTTCGAGGGAACCTATAATTCACCCCTCCACTTT. Translated, it gives CASSFEGTYNSPLHF.

The genes are TRBV10-3 and TRBJ2-6; unclear D gene. CDR1 is ENHRY and CDR2 is SYGVKD in the germline V gene. Deletions cut 5 bases from V and 3 bases from J, with 14 bases between. The CDR3 spans 16 residues. DNA for the CDR3: TGTGCCATCAGTACCGGGCCTCAATATGGGGCCAACGTCCTGACTTTC. Protein product: CAISTGPQYGANVLTF.

This chain uses TRBV10-1 with TRBJ2-3; 10 bases are shared with TRBD1. CDR1 is WNHNN, CDR2 SYGVQD, per germline (reference sequence). This CDR3 is built from 13 residues. Losses at the gene ends were 9 bases for V and 3 bases for J; bases not matched to a gene: 3. For the CDR3, the DNA is TGCGCCAGTTGGACAGGGGGGACAGATACGCAGTATTTT. It codes for CASWTGGTDTQYF.

In this sample, this clone turned up once. The rearrangement joins TRBV6-6 to TRBJ1-1; D is ambiguous. This CDR3 contains 14 residues. Deletions cut 6 bases from V and 2 bases from J, with 13 bases between. CDR1 and CDR2 from the germline V gene are MNHNY and SVGAGI (reference sequence). The CDR3 loop reads CASRAFGVNTEAFF. CDR3 in DNA: TGTGCCAGCAGGGCGTTCGGGGTCAACACTGAAGCTTTCTTT.

The rearrangement uses TRBV25-1 and TRBJ1-2; D uncertain. The CDR3 contains 13 residues. Looked up from germline, CDR1 is MGHDK and CDR2 is SYGVNS. The V and J ends lost 3 bases and 8 bases respectively, with 13 bases between them. This CDR3 is CASSEGPASGYTF. CDR3 bases: TGTGCCAGCAGTGAGGGTCCGGCGTCCGGCTACACCTTC.

The CDR3 nucleotides are TGTGCCAGCAGTTACTCACTAGCGGGTGCAAACTACGAGCAGTACTTC. Its translation is CASSYSLAGANYEQYF. The rearrangement links TRBV6-7 to TRBJ2-7; 9 nucleotides align to TRBD2. TRBV6-7 is assigned to the ORF class and has an uncertain function. This CDR3 is built from 16 residues. Trimming took 0 bases from V and 3 from J; bases not matched to a gene: 6.

A word on this clone: The same CDR3 arises from other DNA sequences in this sample as well. This chain joins TRBV6-1 and TRBJ2-7; D perhaps matches TRBD2 (5 bases). Trimming took off 0 bases at V and 4 bases at J, with 7 bases between the two ends. This CDR3 contains 13 residues. Germline values: CDR1 MNHNS, CDR2 SASEGT. The CDR3 region has the DNA TGTGCCAGCAGTGAAGCGAGGGCTTACGAGCAGTACTTC. It yields the protein CASSEARAYEQYF.

The chain has TRBV23-1 and TRBJ1-2; TRBD1 matches 12 bases. TRBV23-1 is noted as an ORF with a role that remains uncertain. Unmatched junction bases numbered 17, after V lost 6 bases and J lost 3 bases. The CDR3 consists of 19 residues. DNA of the CDR3: TGCGCCAGCAGCCCCTTCTCGCCTAGGGACAGGGGGCGAGACTATGGCTACACCTTC. Translation: CASSPFSPRDRGRDYGYTF.

The chain carries TRBV27 and TRBJ2-3; 16 nucleotides line up with TRBD2. Trimming at V came to 5 bases and at J to 4 bases, leaving 3 bases not matched to a gene. The germline V gene has CDR1 MNHEY and CDR2 SMNVEV (reference sequence). The CDR3 totals 16 residues. The CDR3 nucleotides read TGTGCCAGCAGTAAGGGGACTAGCGGGGGGGCAGATACGCAGTATTTT. Translating gives CASSKGTSGGADTQYF.

V is TRBV9 and J is TRBJ2-7; D gene uncertain. V lost 0 bases and J 3 bases, leaving 13 bases between the germline ends. In germline, CDR1 is SGDLS, CDR2 YYNGEE. The CDR3 is made up of 15 amino acids. The CDR3 region is CASSVDQGLYYEQYF. In nucleotides, the CDR3 is TGTGCCAGCAGCGTAGATCAAGGATTATACTACGAGCAGTACTTC.

V and J are TRBV6-5 and TRBJ2-5, with 8 bases matching TRBD1. Per germline, CDR1 MNHEY and CDR2 SVGAGI. This CDR3 comprises 16 residues. Unmatched junction bases numbered 8, after V lost 0 bases and J lost 5 bases. The CDR3 region is CASSYSTGASGETQYF. CDR3 nucleotides: TGTGCCAGCAGTTACTCGACAGGGGCCTCGGGGGAGACCCAGTACTTC.

The genes are TRBV14 and TRBJ2-7, with 8 bases lining up with TRBD2. Germline V CDR1 and CDR2: SGHDN, FVKESK. Losses at the gene ends were 3 bases for V and 5 bases for J; bases not matched to a gene: 6. This CDR3 has 14 amino acids. CDR3 sequence reads: CASSQGTSFHEQYF. DNA of the CDR3: TGTGCCAGCAGCCAGGGGACTAGTTTCCACGAGCAGTACTTC.

V is TRBV29-1 and J is TRBJ1-1; 9 nucleotides line up with TRBD1. The J segment lost 10 bases and the V segment lost 7 bases, leaving 16 bases of the junction unmatched. The CDR3 totals 14 residues. From germline, CDR1 is SQVTM and CDR2 ANQGSEA. The CDR3 DNA sequence: TGCAGCGCCATACAGGGGGCGACTCCCCTACGAGCTTTCTTT. Translating it yields CSAIQGATPLRAFF. Based on the CDR3 plus reference TRBV29-1 and TRBJ1-1, the full variable domain is SAVISQKPSRDICQRGTSLTIQCQVDSQVTMMFWYRQQPGQSLTLIATANQGSEATYESGFVIDKFPISRPNLTFSTLTVSNMSPEDSSIYLCSAIQGATPLRAFFGQGTRLTVV.

The chain couples TRBV7-9 to TRBJ1-1; no firm D call. This CDR3 is built from 15 residues. V was trimmed by 5 bases and J by 3 bases, leaving 16 bases between them. Germline values: CDR1 SEHNR, CDR2 FQNEAQ (reference sequence). The CDR3 is CASSRVSGRDTEAFF. CDR3 bases: TGTGCCAGCAGCCGTGTTAGTGGGAGAGACACTGAAGCTTTCTTT.

This rearrangement joins TRBV21-1 to TRBJ1-2. TRBV21-1 is tagged as a pseudogene. This CDR3 comprises 17 residues. The CDR3: CASSKPSSSGLDYGYTF. The CDR3 DNA is TGTGCCAGCAGCAAACCTTCTTCGTCCGGGCTCGACTATGGCTACACCTTC.

This clone was counted once. This sequence joins TRBV9 and TRBJ2-7; tentative D call: TRBD2 (5 bases). The germline CDR1 and CDR2 sequences are SGDLS and YYNGEE. The CDR3 length is 15 residues. Trimming left V 3 bases short and J 3 bases short, with 16 bases between. This chain's CDR3 is CASSAGLPTIYEQYF. The CDR3 region has the DNA TGTGCCAGCAGCGCCGGACTCCCTACCATCTACGAGCAGTACTTC.

The genes are TRBV7-9 and TRBJ1-3; 11 bases align to TRBD1. This CDR3 region has 16 residues. After removal of 8 bases from V and 1 base from J, the junction contained 7 bases not matched to a gene. Germline V gene data show CDR1 as SEHNR and CDR2 as FQNEAQ (reference sequence). CDR3 protein: CASEDRGRGSGNTIYF. Written as DNA, the CDR3 is TGTGCCAGCGAGGACAGGGGGCGAGGTTCTGGAAACACCATATATTTT. Full variable domain (rest looked up from reference TRBV7-9 and TRBJ1-3): DTGVSQNPRHKITKRGQNVTFRCDPISEHNRLYWYRQTLGQGPEFLTYFQNEAQLEKSRLLSDRFSAERPKGSFSTLEIQRTEQGDSAMYLCASEDRGRGSGNTIYFGEGSWLTVV.

This chain links TRBV6-5 with TRBJ1-5; D might be TRBD1 (6 bases). The germline V gene encodes CDR1 MNHEY and CDR2 SVGAGI. V shed 2 bases and J shed 5 bases, with 7 bases lying between them. The CDR3 covers 13 residues. The CDR3 DNA reads TGTGCCAGCAGTTACGACAGGCATCAGCCCCAGCATTTT. It specifies CASSYDRHQPQHF.

V gene TRBV28 combines with J gene TRBJ1-5; tentatively, D is TRBD1 (6 bases). Deletions cut 0 bases from V and 0 bases from J, with 12 bases between. Germline CDR1 reads MDHEN; CDR2 reads SYDVKM. The CDR3 is 17 amino acids. The CDR3 region is CASSLWRGYYSNQPQHF. The CDR3 DNA follows: TGTGCCAGCAGTTTATGGAGGGGGTACTATAGCAATCAGCCCCAGCATTTT.

This clone was recorded only once. The chain is built from TRBV27 and TRBJ2-1, with 7 bases fitting TRBD2. CDR3 length: 14 amino acids. Germline CDR1 is MNHEY and CDR2 is SMNVEV (reference sequence). V gave up 5 bases and J gave up 6 bases; unmatched junction bases: 7. The CDR3 sequence: CASSPWGGPNEQFF. In nucleotides, the CDR3 is TGTGCCAGCAGTCCCTGGGGGGGACCCAATGAGCAGTTCTTC.

This chain connects TRBV6-5 to TRBJ1-3; D remains unclear. This CDR3 is 16 amino acids long. Germline-derived CDR1 and CDR2 are MNHEY and SVGAGI. Trimming took off 0 bases at V and 0 bases at J, with 9 bases between the two ends. This CDR3 is CASSYSSGYSGNTIYF. CDR3 DNA sequence: TGTGCCAGCAGTTACTCGAGTGGGTACTCTGGAAACACCATATATTTT.

The V gene is TRBV6-6, the J gene TRBJ1-5; a possible D gene is TRBD1 (5 bases). The CDR3 is 16 residues long. Trimming removed 2 bases from V and 4 bases from J, with 15 bases in between. The germline gives CDR1 MNHNY, CDR2 SVGAGI (reference sequence). CDR3 sequence: CASSYAPRQLNQPQHF. For the CDR3, the DNA is TGTGCCAGCAGTTACGCACCCCGACAGCTAAATCAGCCCCAGCATTTT.

This clone was found a few times. The J gene is TRBJ2-7, the V gene TRBV29-1, with TRBD1 as a possible D gene (5 bases). The length of the CDR3 is 13 residues. Trimming pared 4 bases from V and 2 bases from J, leaving 12 bases between. Germline V gives CDR1 SQVTM, CDR2 ANQGSEA. The CDR3 region has the DNA TGCAGCGTTGTGACAGACCTTACCTACGAGCAGTACTTC. It codes for CSVVTDLTYEQYF.